Below, one T cell receptor (beta chain) is given with its context. No antigen is known for it. These data come from a study of ipilimumab plus nivolumab after autologous stem cell transplantation. Across the whole study: The DLBCL group included primary refractory and relapsed cases.

Points from the study as a whole: TCR repertoire, Treg phenotype and gut microbiota reportedly support more study of this approach.

Trimming pared 3 bases from V and 2 bases from J, leaving 10 bases between. Germline-derived CDR1 and CDR2 are SGHRS and YFSETQ. CDR3 length: 14 amino acids. Starting 14 to 28 days after autologous transplant, ipilimumab 1 mg/kg was given. Patients got 3 mg/kg IV nivolumab weeks 1, 4, 7, 10, then biweekly through week 26. TCRdb's table, derived via immunoSEQ multiplex PCR, lists solely in-frame clones and lacks some. Among approximately 84,000 clones listed, 83% were seen once. The TCR originated in a male donor with diffuse large B-cell lymphoma. The sample here was PBMCs, taken in a trial of ipilimumab plus nivolumab as post-transplant consolidation. The gene calls are TRBV5-1 and TRBJ2-3; D may be TRBD1 (5 bases). DNA of the CDR3: TGCGCCAGCAGCTGGACATCCCCCACAGATACGCAGTATTTT. Amino acids: CASSWTSPTDTQYF. Variable domain in full (rest from reference TRBV5-1 and TRBJ2-3): KAGVTQTPRYLIKTRGQQVTLSCSPISGHRSVSWYQQTPGQGLQFLFEYFSETQRNKGNFPGRFSGRQFSNSRSEMNVSTLELGDSALYLCASSWTSPTDTQYFGPGTRLTVL.